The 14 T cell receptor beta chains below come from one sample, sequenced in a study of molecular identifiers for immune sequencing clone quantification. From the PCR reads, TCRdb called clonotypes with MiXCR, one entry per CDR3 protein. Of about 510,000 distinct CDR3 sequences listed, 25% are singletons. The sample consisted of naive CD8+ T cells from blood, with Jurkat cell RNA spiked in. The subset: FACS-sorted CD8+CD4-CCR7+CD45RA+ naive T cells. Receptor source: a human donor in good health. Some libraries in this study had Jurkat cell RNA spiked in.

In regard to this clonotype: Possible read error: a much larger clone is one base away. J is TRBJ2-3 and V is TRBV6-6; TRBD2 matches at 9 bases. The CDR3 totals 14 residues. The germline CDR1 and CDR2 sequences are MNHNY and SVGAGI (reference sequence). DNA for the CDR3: TGTGCCAGCAGTTTAGCGGGAGTCACAGGTACGCAGTATTTT. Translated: CASSLAGVTGTQYF.

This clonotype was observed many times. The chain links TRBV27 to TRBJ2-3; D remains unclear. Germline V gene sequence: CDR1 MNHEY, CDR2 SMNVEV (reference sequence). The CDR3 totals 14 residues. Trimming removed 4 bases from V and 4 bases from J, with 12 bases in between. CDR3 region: CASSSWVSPDTQYF. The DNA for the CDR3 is TGTGCCAGCAGTTCGTGGGTATCCCCAGATACGCAGTATTTT.

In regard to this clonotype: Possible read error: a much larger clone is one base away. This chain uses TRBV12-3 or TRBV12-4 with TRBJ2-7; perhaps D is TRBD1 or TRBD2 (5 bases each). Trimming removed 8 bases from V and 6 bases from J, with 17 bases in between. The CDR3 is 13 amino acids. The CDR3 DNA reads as TGTGCCAGCGGTCACCCGCCGGGGCGCGAGCAGTACTTC. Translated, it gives CASGHPPGREQYF.

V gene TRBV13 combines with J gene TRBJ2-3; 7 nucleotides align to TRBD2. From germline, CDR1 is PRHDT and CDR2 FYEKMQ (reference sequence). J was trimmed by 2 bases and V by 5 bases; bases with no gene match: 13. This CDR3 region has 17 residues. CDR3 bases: TGTGCCAGCAGCCCGCGGGGGTCTAGCGGACCCACAGATACGCAGTATTTT. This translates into CASSPRGSSGPTDTQYF. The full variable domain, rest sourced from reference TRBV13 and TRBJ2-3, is AAGVIQSPRHLIKEKRETATLKCYPIPRHDTVYWYQQGPGQDPQFLISFYEKMQSDKGSIPDRFSAQQFSDYHSELNMSSLELGDSALYFCASSPRGSSGPTDTQYFGPGTRLTVL.

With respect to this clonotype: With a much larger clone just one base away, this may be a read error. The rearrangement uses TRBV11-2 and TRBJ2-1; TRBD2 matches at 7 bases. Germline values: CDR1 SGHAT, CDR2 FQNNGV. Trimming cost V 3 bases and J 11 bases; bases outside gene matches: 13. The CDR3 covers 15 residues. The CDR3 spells CASSFDTTSLNKQFF. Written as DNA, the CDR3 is TGTGCCAGCAGCTTTGATACGACTAGCCTAAATAAGCAGTTCTTC.

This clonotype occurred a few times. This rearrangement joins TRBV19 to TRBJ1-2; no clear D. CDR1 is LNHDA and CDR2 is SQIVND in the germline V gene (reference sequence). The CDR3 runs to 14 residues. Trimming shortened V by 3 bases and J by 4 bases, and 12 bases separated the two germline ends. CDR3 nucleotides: TGTGCCAGTAGTATGTTACCAGGATCCTATGGCTACACCTTC. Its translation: CASSMLPGSYGYTF.

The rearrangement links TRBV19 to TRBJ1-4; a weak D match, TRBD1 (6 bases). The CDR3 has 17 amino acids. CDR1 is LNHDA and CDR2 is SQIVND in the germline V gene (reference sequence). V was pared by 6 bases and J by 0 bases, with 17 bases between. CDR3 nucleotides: TGTGCCAGTAGGATCAGGGGCGGACGGCCAACTAATGAAAAACTGTTTTTT. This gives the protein CASRIRGGRPTNEKLFF.

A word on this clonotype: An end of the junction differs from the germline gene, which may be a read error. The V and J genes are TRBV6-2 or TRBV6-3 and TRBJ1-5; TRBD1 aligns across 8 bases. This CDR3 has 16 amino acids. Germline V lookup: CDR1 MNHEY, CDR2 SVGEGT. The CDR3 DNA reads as TGTACCAGCAGCTGGACAGGGACTTATAGCAATCAGCCCCAGCATTTT. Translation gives CTSSWTGTYSNQPQHF.

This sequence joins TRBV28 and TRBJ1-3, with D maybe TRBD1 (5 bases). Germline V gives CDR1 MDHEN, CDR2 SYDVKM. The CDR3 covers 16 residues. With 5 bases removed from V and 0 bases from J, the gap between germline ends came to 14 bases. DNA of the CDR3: TGTGCCAGCAGTCCTCGGACACTGGACTCTGGAAACACCATATATTTT. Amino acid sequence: CASSPRTLDSGNTIYF.

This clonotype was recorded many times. The CDR3 nucleotides are TGTGCCAGCAGCTTAGCGACTAGCGCCGGGGAGCTGTTTTTT. This sequence encodes CASSLATSAGELFF. The genes are TRBV7-6 and TRBJ2-2, with TRBD2 matching over 8 bases. The germline V gene encodes CDR1 SGHVS and CDR2 FNYEAQ. V was pared by 0 bases and J by 6 bases, with 0 bases of the junction left unmatched. CDR3 length equals 14 residues. The variable domain in full, with the rest retrieved from reference TRBV7-6 and TRBJ2-2, is GAGVSQSPRYKVTKRGQDVALRCDPISGHVSLYWYRQALGQGPEFLTYFNYEAQQDKSGLPNDRFSAERPEGSISTLTIQRTEQRDSAMYRCASSLATSAGELFFGEGSRLTVL.

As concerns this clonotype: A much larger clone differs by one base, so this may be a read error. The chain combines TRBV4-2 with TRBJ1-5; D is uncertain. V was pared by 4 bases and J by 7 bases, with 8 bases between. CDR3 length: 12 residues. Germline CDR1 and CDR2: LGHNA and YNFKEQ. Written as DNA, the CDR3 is TGTGCCAGCAGCCGAGCGGGCCAGCCCCAGCATTTT. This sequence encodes CASSRAGQPQHF.

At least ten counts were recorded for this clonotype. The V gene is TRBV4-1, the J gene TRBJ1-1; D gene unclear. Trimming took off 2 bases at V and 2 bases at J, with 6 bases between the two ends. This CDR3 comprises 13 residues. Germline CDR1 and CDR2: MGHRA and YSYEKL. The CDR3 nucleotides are TGCGCCAGCAGCCAACAGATAAACACTGAAGCTTTCTTT. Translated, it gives CASSQQINTEAFF.

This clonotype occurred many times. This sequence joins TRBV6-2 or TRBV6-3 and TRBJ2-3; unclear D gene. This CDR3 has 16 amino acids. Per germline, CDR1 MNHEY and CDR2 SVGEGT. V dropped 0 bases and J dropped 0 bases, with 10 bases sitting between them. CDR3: CASSYSIRESTDTQYF. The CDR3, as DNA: TGTGCCAGCAGTTACTCGATTCGAGAGAGCACAGATACGCAGTATTTT.

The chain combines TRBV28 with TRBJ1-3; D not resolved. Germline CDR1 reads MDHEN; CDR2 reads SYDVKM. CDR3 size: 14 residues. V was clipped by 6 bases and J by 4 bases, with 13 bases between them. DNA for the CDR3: TGTGCCAGCAGCCTCACAGACCTCGGAAACACCATATATTTT. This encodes CASSLTDLGNTIYF.